Sequencing of this T cell receptor (beta chain) was carried out in a study of T cell repertoires in cytomegalovirus infection. Across the whole study: HLA-B-restricted CMV epitopes that are well studied, plus recently identified HLA-C-restricted ones, were used by the study. Both a matching HLA type and CMV infection were indicated by public TCR beta signatures.

Ten or more counts support this clonotype. No antigen is known for it. The CDR3 is 13 amino acids. The V gene lost 2 bases and the J gene lost 4 bases, with 5 bases spanning the gap. Germline assignment: CDR1 SGHTA and CDR2 FQGNSA. Study-wide findings and caveats: The cumulative frequency of public TCR beta families distinguished individuals who carried CMV together with the relevant HLA.

TCRdb reprocessed the reads via MiXCR and lists one record per CDR3 protein. Of 450,000 to 650,000 distinct CDR3 sequences listed, 35% to 50% are singletons. The chain couples TRBV7-2 to TRBJ2-2; D unclear. The origin of this receptor is a human donor in good health (CMV status not recorded). Some clones in this sample may be carry-over from other donors' samples. Specimen: cultured PBMCs, collected from culture after CMV antigen stimulation. CDR3 region: CASSLQRTGELFF. For the CDR3, the DNA is TGTGCCAGCAGCTTACAGCGCACCGGGGAGCTGTTTTTT.